The entry below describes one TCR beta chain. The V gene's germline CDR1 is SEHNR and CDR2 FQNEAQ (reference sequence). The CDR3 has 14 residues. J gave up 7 bases and V 1 base, and 2 bases lay outside the gene matches. This entry comes from a study of blood T cell repertoires in COVID-19. Background on the study: T cells, B-cell-depleted T cells, or PBMCs provided the cDNA or gDNA that served as material.

Per the authors' pipeline: Amplifying reference gene primers gave estimates of nucleated cell counts. Assay used: immunoSEQ multiplex PCR; TCRdb lists only in-frame clones, some missing. V and J calls and clone size come straight from that table; D and trimming were deduced from the DNA. The sample records roughly 52,000 clones, over 80% being singletons. Sequenced input: peripheral blood. The chain couples TRBV7-9 to TRBJ2-3; 10 nucleotides align to TRBD2. This receptor was identified in a man aged 35 to 55 with COVID-19, enrolled during active disease. The CDR3 is CASSLGLAGNTQYF. The CDR3 nucleotides are TGTGCCAGCAGCTTAGGACTAGCGGGTAATACGCAGTATTTT.